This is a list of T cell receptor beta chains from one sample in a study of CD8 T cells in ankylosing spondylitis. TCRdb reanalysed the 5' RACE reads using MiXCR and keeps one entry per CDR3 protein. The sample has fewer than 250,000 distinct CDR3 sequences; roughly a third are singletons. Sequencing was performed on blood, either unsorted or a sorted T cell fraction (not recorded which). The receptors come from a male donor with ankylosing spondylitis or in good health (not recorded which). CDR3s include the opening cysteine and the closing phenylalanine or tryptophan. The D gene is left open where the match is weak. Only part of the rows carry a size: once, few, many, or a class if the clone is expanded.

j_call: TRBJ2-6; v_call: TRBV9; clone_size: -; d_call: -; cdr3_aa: CASSLRDVGGSGANVLTF; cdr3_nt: TGTGCCAGCAGCCTAAGAGACGTAGGGGGCTCTGGGGCCAACGTCCTGACTTTC
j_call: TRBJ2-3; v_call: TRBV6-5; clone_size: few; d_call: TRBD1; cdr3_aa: CASSYLGTGPSTDTQYF; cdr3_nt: TGTGCCAGCAGTTACCTGGGGACAGGGCCGAGCACAGATACGCAGTATTTT
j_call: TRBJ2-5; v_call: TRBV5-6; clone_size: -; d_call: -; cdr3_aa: CASRPWKTQYF; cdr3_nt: TGTGCCAGTAGGCCCTGGAAGACCCAGTACTTC
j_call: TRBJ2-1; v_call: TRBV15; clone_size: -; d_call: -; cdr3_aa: CATSRVRGYNEQFF; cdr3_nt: TGTGCCACCAGCAGAGTAAGGGGGTACAATGAGCAGTTCTTC
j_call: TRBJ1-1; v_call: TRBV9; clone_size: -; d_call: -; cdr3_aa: CASSAGGAYTEAFF; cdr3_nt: TGTGCCAGCAGCGCGGGGGGGGCATACACTGAAGCTTTCTTT
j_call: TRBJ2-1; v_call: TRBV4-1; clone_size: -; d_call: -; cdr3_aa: CASSPRGQNEQFF; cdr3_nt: TGCGCCAGCAGCCCTCGAGGACAGAATGAGCAGTTCTTC
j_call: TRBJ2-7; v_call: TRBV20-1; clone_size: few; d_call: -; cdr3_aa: CSAERTKAYEQYF; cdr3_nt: TGCAGTGCCGAACGAACTAAGGCCTACGAGCAGTACTTC
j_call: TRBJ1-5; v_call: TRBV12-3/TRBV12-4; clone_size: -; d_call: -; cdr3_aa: CASAKAHSHQPQHF; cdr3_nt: TGTGCCAGCGCCAAAGCACATAGCCATCAGCCCCAGCATTTT
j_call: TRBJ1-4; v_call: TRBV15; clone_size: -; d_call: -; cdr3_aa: CATSRDGFDNEKLFF; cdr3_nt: TGTGCCACCAGCAGAGATGGGTTTGATAATGAAAAACTGTTTTTT
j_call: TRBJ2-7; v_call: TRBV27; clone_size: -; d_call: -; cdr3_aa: CASSRGRAYEQYF; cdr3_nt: TGTGCCAGCAGTCGCGGGCGGGCCTACGAGCAGTACTTC
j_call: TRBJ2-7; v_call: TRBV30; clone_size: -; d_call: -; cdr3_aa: CAWSRENEQYF; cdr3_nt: TGTGCCTGGAGTAGGGAAAACGAGCAGTACTTC
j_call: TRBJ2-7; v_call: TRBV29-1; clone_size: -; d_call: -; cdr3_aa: CSVSLGLGPYEQYF; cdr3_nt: TGCAGCGTTTCTCTCGGGCTTGGGCCCTACGAGCAGTACTTC
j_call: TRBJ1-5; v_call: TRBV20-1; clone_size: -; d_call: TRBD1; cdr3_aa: CSAGPGGDNQPQHF; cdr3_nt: TGCAGTGCTGGGCCAGGGGGAGACAATCAGCCCCAGCATTTT
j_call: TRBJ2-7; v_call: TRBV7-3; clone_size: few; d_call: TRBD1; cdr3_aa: CASSTGISYEQYF; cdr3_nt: TGTGCCTCTTCGACAGGGATCTCCTACGAGCAGTACTTC
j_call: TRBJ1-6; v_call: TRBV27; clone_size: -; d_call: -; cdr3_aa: CASSPRVTSYNSPLHF; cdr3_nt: TGTGCCAGCAGCCCCCGGGTTACGTCCTATAATTCACCCCTCCACTTT
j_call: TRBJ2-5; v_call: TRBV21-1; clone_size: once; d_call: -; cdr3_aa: CASSKPGAETQYF; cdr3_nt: TGTGCCAGCAGCAAACCAGGGGCAGAGACCCAGTACTTC
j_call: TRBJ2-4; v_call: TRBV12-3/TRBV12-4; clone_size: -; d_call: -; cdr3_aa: CASSLWGAGTKNIQYF; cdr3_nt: TGTGCCAGCAGTTTATGGGGGGCCGGTACCAAAAACATTCAGTACTTC
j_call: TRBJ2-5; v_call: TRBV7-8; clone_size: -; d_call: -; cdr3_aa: CASSSNFYQETQYF; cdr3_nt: TGTGCCAGCAGCTCAAATTTTTACCAAGAGACCCAGTACTTC
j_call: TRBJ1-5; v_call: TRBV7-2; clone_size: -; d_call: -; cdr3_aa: CASSLDSRAGQPQHF; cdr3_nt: TGTGCCAGCAGCTTAGACAGCAGGGCGGGACAGCCCCAGCATTTT
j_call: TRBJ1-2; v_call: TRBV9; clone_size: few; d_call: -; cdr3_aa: CASSVGFHANYGYTF; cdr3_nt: TGTGCCAGCAGCGTAGGGTTTCATGCTAACTATGGCTACACCTTC
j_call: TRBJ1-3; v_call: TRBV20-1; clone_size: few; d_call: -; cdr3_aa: CSARETGYIYF; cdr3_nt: TGCAGTGCTAGAGAGACAGGTTACATATATTTT
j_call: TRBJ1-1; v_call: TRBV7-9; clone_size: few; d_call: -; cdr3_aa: CASSLGEDTEAFF; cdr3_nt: TGTGCCAGCAGCTTAGGAGAGGACACTGAAGCTTTCTTT
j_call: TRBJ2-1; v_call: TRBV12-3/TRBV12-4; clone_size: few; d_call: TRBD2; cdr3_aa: CASSPPLAVYNEQFF; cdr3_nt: TGTGCCAGCAGCCCACCACTAGCGGTATACAATGAGCAGTTCTTC
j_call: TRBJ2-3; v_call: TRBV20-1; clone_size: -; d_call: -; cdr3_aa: CSAGRSYTDTQYF; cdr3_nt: TGCAGTGCAGGGAGGTCATACACAGATACGCAGTATTTT
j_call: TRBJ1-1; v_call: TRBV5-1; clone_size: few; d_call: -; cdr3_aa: CASRRTDEAFF; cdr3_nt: TGCGCCAGCAGAAGGACAGATGAAGCTTTCTTT
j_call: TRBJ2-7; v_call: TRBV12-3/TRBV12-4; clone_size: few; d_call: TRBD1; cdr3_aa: CASSPTGGEQYF; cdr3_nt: TGTGCCAGCAGTCCGACAGGGGGGGAGCAGTACTTC
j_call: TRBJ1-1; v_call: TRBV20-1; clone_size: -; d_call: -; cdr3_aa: CSASPTKGLNTEAFF; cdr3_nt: TGCAGTGCTAGCCCCACTAAGGGTCTGAACACTGAAGCTTTCTTT
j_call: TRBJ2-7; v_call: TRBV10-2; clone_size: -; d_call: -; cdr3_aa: CASSDGHTYEQYF; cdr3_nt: TGCGCCAGCAGTGATGGACACACCTACGAGCAGTACTTC
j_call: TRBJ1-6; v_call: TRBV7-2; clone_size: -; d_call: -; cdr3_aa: CASSLPGTPNDPLHF; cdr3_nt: TGTGCCAGCAGCTTGCCCGGGACCCCCAACGACCCCCTCCACTTT
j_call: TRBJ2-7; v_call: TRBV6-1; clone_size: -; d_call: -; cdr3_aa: CASSRTAGDNYEQYF; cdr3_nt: TGTGCCAGCAGCCGAACGGCAGGGGACAACTACGAGCAGTACTTC
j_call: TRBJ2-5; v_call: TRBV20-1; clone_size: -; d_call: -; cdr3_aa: CSARDANWGETQYF; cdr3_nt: TGCAGTGCTAGAGATGCCAACTGGGGAGAGACCCAGTACTTC
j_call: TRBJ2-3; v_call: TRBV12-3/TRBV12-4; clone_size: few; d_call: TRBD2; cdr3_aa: CASSLSLAGNTDTQYF; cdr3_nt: TGTGCCAGCAGTTTATCACTAGCGGGGAATACAGATACGCAGTATTTT
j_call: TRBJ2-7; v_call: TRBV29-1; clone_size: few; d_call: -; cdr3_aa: CSVKTGEGYEQYF; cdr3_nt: TGCAGCGTTAAGACAGGTGAAGGGTACGAGCAGTACTTC
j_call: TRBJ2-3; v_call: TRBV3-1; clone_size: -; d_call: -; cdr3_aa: CASSPGRPGVDTQYF; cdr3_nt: TGTGCCAGCAGCCCCGGACGGCCCGGGGTGGATACGCAGTATTTT
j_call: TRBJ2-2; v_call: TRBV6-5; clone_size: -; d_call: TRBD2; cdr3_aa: CASSYWAPGTSPVGELFF; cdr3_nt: TGTGCCAGCAGTTACTGGGCCCCCGGGACTAGCCCGGTTGGGGAGCTGTTTTTT
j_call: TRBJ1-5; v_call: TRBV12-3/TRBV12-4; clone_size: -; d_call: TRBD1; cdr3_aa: CASRITGEGQPQHF; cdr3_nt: TGTGCCAGCAGAATTACAGGGGAGGGACAGCCCCAGCATTTT
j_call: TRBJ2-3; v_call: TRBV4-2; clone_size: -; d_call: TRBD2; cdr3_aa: CASSQVGGGTDTQYF; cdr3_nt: TGTGCCAGCAGCCAAGTCGGGGGGGGCACAGATACGCAGTATTTT
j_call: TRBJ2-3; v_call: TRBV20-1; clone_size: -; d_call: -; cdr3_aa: CSARTPLLGGDTQYF; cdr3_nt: TGCAGTGCTAGAACCCCCCTATTAGGTGGGGATACGCAGTATTTT